This record looks at one T cell receptor (beta chain) sequence and its context. What it binds is not known. A single record per CDR3 protein comes from TCRdb applying MiXCR to the 5' RACE reads. The sample shows approximately 140,000 distinct CDR3 sequences, under 45% of them seen only once. The V and J ends lost 5 bases and 8 bases respectively, with 13 bases between them. The CDR3 length is 13 residues. The germline gives CDR1 MRHNA, CDR2 SNTAGT. The source of the sample is a study of CD8 T cells in ankylosing spondylitis. The study, taken as a whole, reports: In synovial fluid and blood from reactive arthritis, some motif variants were previously reported.

The sequenced sample was synovial fluid, either unsorted or a sorted T cell fraction (not recorded which). The chain joins TRBV6-4 to TRBJ2-1, with no clear D. This TCR was recovered from a male donor with ankylosing spondylitis. CDR3 DNA sequence: TGTGCCAGCAGTCGACATGAGAACGATGAGCAGTTCTTC. This encodes CASSRHENDEQFF.